This T cell receptor (beta chain) originates from a study of blood T cells in healthy people across ages. The sample holds many counts of this clonotype. Its antigen is unidentified. This CDR3 is 13 amino acids long. V was shortened by 4 bases and J by 2 bases, with 8 bases between the two germline ends. From germline, CDR1 is MNHEY and CDR2 SVGAGI. The authors extracted at least 6 micrograms of total RNA per sample. Study-level points and caveats: CMV status of donors was unknown, possibly confounding expanded clonotype changes.

A second PCR, run for roughly 7 to 11 cycles, used a sample-barcoded 5' primer plus a J-beta primer mix. TCRdb reanalysed the 5' RACE reads using MiXCR and keeps one entry per CDR3 protein. The sample has 710,000 or so distinct CDR3 sequences, roughly 30% seen once. The sample was blood. The sequence was collected from a woman at least 80 years old in good health. J is TRBJ2-5 and V is TRBV6-5; D is unclear. This CDR3 is CASSSNSQETQYF. CDR3 nucleotides: TGTGCCAGCAGTTCAAACAGTCAAGAGACCCAGTACTTC.